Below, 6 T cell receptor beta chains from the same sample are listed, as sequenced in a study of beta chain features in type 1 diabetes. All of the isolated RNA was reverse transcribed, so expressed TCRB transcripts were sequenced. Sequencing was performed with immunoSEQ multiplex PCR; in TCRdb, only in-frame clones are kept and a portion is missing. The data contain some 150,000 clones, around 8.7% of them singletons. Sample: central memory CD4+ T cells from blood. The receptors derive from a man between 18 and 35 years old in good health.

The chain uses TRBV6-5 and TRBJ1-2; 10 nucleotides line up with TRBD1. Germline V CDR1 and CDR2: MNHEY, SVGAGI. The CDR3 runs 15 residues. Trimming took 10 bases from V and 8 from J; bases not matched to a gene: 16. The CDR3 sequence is CATGFPPGQGIGYTF. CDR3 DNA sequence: TGTGCCACCGGATTCCCGCCGGGACAGGGGATCGGCTACACCTTC.

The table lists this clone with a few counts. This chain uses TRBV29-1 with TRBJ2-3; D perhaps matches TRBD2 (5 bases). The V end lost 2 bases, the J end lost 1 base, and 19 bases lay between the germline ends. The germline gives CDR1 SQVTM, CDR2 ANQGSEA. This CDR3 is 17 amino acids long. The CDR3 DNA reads TGCAGCGTTGAATCGGGGTCAGGAGCCACCGGCACAGATACGCAGTATTTT. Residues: CSVESGSGATGTDTQYF.

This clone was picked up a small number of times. As DNA, the CDR3 is TGTGCCAGCAGCTTATCAGGCACGTACGAGCAGTACTTC. Translated: CASSLSGTYEQYF. The rearrangement joins TRBV7-2 to TRBJ2-7; no clear D. The CDR3 has 13 amino acids. Deletions cut 2 bases from V and 4 bases from J, with 9 bases between. Germline V gene sequence: CDR1 SGHTA, CDR2 FQGNSA. Looking up the rest from reference TRBV7-2 and TRBJ2-7 gives the full variable domain: GAGVSQSPSNKVTEKGKDVELRCDPISGHTALYWYRQSLGQGLEFLIYFQGNSAPDKSGLPSDRFSAERTGGSVSTLTIQRTQQEDSAVYLCASSLSGTYEQYFGPGTRLTVT.

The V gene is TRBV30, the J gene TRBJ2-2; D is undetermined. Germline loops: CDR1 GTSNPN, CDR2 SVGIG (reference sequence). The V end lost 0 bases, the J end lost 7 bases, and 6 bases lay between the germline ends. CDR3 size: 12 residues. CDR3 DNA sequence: TGTGCCTGGAGTGTTATCGTCGGGGAGCTGTTTTTT. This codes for CAWSVIVGELFF.

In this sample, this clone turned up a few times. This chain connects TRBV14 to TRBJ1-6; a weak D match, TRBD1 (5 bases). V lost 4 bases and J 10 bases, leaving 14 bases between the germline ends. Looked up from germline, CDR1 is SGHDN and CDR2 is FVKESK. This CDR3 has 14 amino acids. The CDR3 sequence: CASSPGGFVSPLHF. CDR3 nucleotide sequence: TGTGCCAGCAGCCCTGGGGGGTTCGTCTCACCCCTCCACTTT.

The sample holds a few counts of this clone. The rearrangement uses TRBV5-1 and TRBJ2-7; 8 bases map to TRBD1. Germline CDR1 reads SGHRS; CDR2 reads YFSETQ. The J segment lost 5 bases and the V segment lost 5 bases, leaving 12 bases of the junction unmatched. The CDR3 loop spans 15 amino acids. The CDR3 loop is CASRAPGQVGDEQYF. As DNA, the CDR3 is TGCGCCAGCAGGGCACCGGGACAGGTGGGTGACGAGCAGTACTTC.